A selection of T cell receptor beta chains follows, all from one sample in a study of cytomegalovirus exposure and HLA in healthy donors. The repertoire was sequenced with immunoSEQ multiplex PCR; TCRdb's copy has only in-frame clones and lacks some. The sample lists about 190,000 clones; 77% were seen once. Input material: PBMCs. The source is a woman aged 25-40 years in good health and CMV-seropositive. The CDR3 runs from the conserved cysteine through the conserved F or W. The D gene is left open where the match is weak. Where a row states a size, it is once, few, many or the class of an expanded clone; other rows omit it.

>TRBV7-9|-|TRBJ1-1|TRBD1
TGTGCCAGCAGCCTACACCAGGGGGCCACTGAAGCTTTCTTT
CASSLHQGATEAFF
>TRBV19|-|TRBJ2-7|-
TGTGCCAGTAGTTTTCGACAGACGCCCTCCTACGAGCAGTACTTC
CASSFRQTPSYEQYF
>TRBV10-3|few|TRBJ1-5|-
TGTGCCATCAGCCTAGACCTAAATCAGCCCCAGCATTTT
CAISLDLNQPQHF
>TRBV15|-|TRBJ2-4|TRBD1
TGTGCCACCAGCAGAGCCAAGGGACAGGGGGGCCAGGGGACCAAAAACATTCAGTACTTC
CATSRAKGQGGQGTKNIQYF
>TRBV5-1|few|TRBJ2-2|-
TGCGCCAGCAGCTTGGCGTCAGGCATCACCGGGGAGCTGTTTTTT
CASSLASGITGELFF
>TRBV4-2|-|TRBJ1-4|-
TGTGCCAGCAGACCAAGTGGACATTTAGGGGAAAAACTGTTTTTT
CASRPSGHLGEKLFF
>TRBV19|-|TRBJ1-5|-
TGTGCCAGTAGCCAACTTCAGGATAATCAGCCCCAGCATTTT
CASSQLQDNQPQHF
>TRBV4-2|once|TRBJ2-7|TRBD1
TGTGCCAGCAGCCAATTGACGGGACAGGGTTCCTACGAGCAGTACTTC
CASSQLTGQGSYEQYF
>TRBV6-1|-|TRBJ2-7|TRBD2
TGTGCCAGCAGTCGACATCTAGCGGGAGCCTACGAGCAGTACTTC
CASSRHLAGAYEQYF
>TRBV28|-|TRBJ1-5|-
TGTGCCAGCCTCCGGGGACACAATCAGCCCCAGCATTTT
CASLRGHNQPQHF
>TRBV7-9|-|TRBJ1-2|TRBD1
TGTGCCAGCAGCTTACCCGAGACAGGGTACTATGGCTACACCTTC
CASSLPETGYYGYTF
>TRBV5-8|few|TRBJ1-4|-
TGTGCCAGCAGAAGGGGGGAAAAACTGTTTTTT
CASRRGEKLFF
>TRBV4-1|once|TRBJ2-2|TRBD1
TGCGCCAGCAGCCGGACAGGGCTAGGCGGGGAGCTGTTTTTT
CASSRTGLGGELFF
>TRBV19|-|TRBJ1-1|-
TGTGCCAGTAGTGAGGCAGGGTCTCCTGAAGCTTTCTTT
CASSEAGSPEAFF
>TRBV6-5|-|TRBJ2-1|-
TGTGCCAGCAGTTCGGAACAGACCAATGAGCAGTTCTTC
CASSSEQTNEQFF
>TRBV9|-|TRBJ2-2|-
TGTGCCAGCAGCGTAGTTCCCGGGGGAAGCGGGGAGCTGTTTTTT
CASSVVPGGSGELFF
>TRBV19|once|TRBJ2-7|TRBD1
TGTGCCAGTAGTATAGTAGGGACAGGGGACTACTACGAGCAGTACTTC
CASSIVGTGDYYEQYF
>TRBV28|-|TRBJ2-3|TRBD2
TGTGCCAGCAGTCCCTGGCTAGCGGGGGGGCGGGTCACAGATACGCAGTATTTT
CASSPWLAGGRVTDTQYF
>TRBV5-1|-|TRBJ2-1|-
TGCGCCAGCAGCTCGGGACTCCTCGAGCAGTTCTTC
CASSSGLLEQFF
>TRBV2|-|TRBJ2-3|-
TGTGCCAGCAAGGGAGGCACGGCAGATACGCAGTATTTT
CASKGGTADTQYF
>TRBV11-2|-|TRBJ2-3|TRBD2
TGTGCCAGCAGCTTGGGGGGACTAGCGGGGCGGGGTGCAGATACGCAGTATTTT
CASSLGGLAGRGADTQYF
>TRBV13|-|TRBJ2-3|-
TGTGCCAGCAGCGCGCCAGGGAGGTTGGGGCAGTATTTT
CASSAPGRLGQYF
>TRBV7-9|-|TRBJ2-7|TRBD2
TGTGCCAGCAGCCAGGTGGGACTAGGGGTTTACGAGCAGTACTTC
CASSQVGLGVYEQYF
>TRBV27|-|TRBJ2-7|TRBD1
TGTGCCAGCAGTTACAGGGGATCCTACGAGCAGTACTTC
CASSYRGSYEQYF
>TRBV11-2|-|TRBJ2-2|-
TGTGCCAGCAGCTTAGGACAGGTGTATACCGGGGAGCTGTTTTTT
CASSLGQVYTGELFF
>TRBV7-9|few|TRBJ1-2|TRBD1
TGTGCCAGCAGCTCGGGACAGGGATCTAACTATGGCTACACCTTC
CASSSGQGSNYGYTF
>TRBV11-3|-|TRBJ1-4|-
TGTGCCAGCAGCTTGTACACCTCGTGGGCGACTAATGAAAAACTGTTTTTT
CASSLYTSWATNEKLFF